The clone carrying this T cell receptor (beta chain) is termed medium-sized (0.01 to 0.1%). V was cut by 6 bases and J by 10 bases, with 12 bases left in between. This CDR3 has 11 amino acids. The germline gives CDR1 MDHEN, CDR2 SYDVKM. Alpha and beta constant-region primers primed reverse transcription of around 550 ng RNA. Separate chain-specific third strand synthesis with multiplexing indices produced the alpha and beta libraries. TCRdb used MiXCR to reprocess the 5' RACE reads, holding one entry per CDR3 protein. In the table there are approximately 6,000 distinct CDR3 sequences, around 9.6% of which are singletons. The sample originates from a study of HIV-infected patients and healthy controls. The repertoire came from unfractionated whole blood and reflected all unsorted peripheral T cells.

The clonotype originates from an adult with HIV infection. This sample comprised blood, obtained before antiretroviral therapy. V gene TRBV28 combines with J gene TRBJ1-1, with D perhaps TRBD1 (5 bases). The CDR3 is CASRHPTGAFF. The CDR3 coding sequence is TGTGCCAGCAGGCACCCCACAGGAGCTTTCTTT.